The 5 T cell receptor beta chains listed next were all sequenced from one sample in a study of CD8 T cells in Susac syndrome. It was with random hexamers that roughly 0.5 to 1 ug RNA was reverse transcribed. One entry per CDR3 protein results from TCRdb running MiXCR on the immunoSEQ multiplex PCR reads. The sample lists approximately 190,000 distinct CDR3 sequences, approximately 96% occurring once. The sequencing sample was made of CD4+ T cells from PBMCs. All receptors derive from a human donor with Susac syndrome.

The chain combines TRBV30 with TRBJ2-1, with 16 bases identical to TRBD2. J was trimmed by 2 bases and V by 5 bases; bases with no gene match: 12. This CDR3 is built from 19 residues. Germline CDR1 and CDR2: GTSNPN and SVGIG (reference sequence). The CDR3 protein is CAWSTGTSGGGSTYNEQFF. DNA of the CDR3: TGTGCCTGGTCAACCGGGACTAGCGGGGGGGGGTCGACCTACAATGAGCAGTTCTTC.

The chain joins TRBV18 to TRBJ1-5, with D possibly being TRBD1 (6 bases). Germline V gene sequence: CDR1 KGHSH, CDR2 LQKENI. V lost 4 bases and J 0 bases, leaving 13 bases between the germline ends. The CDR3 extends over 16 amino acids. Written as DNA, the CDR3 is TGTGCCAGCTCACGACAGGTTGGGAATAGCAATCAGCCCCAGCATTTT. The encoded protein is CASSRQVGNSNQPQHF.

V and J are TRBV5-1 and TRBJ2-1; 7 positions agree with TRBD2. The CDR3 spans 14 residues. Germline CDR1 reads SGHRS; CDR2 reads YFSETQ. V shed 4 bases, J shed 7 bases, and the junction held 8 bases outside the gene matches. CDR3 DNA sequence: TGCGCCAGCAGCGGGATACTAGCGCAGAATGAGCAGTTCTTC. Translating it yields CASSGILAQNEQFF.

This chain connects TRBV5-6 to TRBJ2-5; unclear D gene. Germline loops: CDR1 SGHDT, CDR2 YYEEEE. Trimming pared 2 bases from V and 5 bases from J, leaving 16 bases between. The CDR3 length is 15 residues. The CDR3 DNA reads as TGTGCCAGCAGCTTAGGGTTAAGGAATGTTGAGACCCAGTACTTC. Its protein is CASSLGLRNVETQYF.

The CDR3: CASSLGTVNNEKLFF. The CDR3 bases are TGTGCCAGCAGCTTGGGGACAGTTAATAATGAAAAACTGTTTTTT. The rearrangement joins TRBV5-4 to TRBJ1-4, with D possibly being TRBD1 (6 bases). Germline CDR1 SGHNT, CDR2 YYREEE (reference sequence). CDR3 length: 15 amino acids. V was pared by 0 bases and J by 4 bases, with 10 bases between.